The present entry profiles one TCR beta chain with its context. Assay used: immunoSEQ multiplex PCR; TCRdb lists only in-frame clones, some missing. Among tens of thousands of clones listed, over 65% were seen once. V lost 0 bases, J lost 0 bases, and 9 bases stayed unmatched. The CDR3 is made up of 18 amino acids. Germline lookup yields CDR1 MGHRA and CDR2 YSYEKL. These data belong to a study of OX40 agonist ivuxolimab in advanced cancers. Study overall: At 82.7% male, the cohort had a mean age of approximately 60 years, ranging from 23 to 79.

Sequenced here: CD4+ or CD8+ T cells sorted from blood, sampled in a trial of the OX40 agonist ivuxolimab. The chain employs TRBV4-1 and TRBJ1-1; 8 nucleotides agree with TRBD1. The receptor was derived from an adult with an advanced solid tumor such as melanoma, head and neck, liver or kidney cancer. For the CDR3, the DNA is TGCGCCAGCAGCCAAGACCGGATACGGACAGGGTTGAACACTGAAGCTTTCTTT. Translation: CASSQDRIRTGLNTEAFF.